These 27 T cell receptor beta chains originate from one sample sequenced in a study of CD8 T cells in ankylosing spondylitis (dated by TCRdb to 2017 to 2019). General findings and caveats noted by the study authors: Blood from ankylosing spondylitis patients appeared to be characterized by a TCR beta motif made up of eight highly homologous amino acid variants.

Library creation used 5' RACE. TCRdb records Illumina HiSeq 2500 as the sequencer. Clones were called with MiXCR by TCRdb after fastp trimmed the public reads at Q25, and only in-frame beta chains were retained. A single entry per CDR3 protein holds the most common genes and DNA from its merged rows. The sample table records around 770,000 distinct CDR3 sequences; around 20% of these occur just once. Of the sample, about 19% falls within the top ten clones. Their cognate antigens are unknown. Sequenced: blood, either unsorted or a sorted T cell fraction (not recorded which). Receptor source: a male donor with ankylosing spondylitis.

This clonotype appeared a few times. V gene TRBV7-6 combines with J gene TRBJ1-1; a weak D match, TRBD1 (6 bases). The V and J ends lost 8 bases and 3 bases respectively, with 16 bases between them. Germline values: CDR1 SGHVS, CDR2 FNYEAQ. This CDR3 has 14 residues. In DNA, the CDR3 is TGTGCCAGCCTTCCACCAACAGGGTACACTGAAGCTTTCTTT. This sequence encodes CASLPPTGYTEAFF.

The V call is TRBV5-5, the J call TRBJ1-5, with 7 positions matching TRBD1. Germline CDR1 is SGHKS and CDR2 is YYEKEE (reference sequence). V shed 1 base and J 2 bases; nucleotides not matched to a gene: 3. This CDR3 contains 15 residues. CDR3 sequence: CASSLRQGGNQPQHF. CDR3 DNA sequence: TGTGCCAGCAGCTTGAGACAGGGTGGCAATCAGCCCCAGCATTTT.

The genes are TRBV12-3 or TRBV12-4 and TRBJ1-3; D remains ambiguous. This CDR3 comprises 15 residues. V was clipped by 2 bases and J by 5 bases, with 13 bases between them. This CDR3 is CASSLMAGVRNTIYF. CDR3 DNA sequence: TGTGCCAGCAGTTTAATGGCAGGAGTTCGAAACACCATATATTTT.

The CDR3 nucleotides read TGCGCCAGCAGCCAAGATGGGGTCCGGACTGAAGCTTTCTTT. It translates to CASSQDGVRTEAFF. The gene calls are TRBV4-1 and TRBJ1-1; no definite D call. The CDR3 has 14 residues. V shed 0 bases and J shed 5 bases, with 10 bases lying between them. Germline values: CDR1 MGHRA, CDR2 YSYEKL.

This CDR3 is CASRGDTNNSPLHF. The DNA for the CDR3 is TGCGCCAGCCGGGGGGACACTAATAATTCACCCCTCCACTTT. The V and J genes are TRBV5-1 and TRBJ1-6; tentatively, D is TRBD1 (6 bases). CDR1 is SGHRS and CDR2 is YFSETQ in the germline V gene. V shed 7 bases and J shed 5 bases, with 13 bases lying between them. The CDR3 is 14 amino acids.

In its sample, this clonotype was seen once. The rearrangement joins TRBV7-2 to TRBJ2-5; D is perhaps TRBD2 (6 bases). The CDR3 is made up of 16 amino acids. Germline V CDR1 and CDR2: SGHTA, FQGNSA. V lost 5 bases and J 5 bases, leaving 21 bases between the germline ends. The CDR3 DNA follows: TGTGCCAGCAGCCTGGGGGGACGTCCCAGCAGGGAGACCCAGTACTTC. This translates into CASSLGGRPSRETQYF.

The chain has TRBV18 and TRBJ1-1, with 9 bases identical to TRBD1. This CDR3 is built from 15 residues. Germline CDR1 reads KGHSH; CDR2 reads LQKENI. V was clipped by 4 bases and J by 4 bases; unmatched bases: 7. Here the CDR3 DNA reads TGTGCCAGCTCACAAGGGGACAGGGCGGGCACTGAAGCTTTCTTT. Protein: CASSQGDRAGTEAFF.

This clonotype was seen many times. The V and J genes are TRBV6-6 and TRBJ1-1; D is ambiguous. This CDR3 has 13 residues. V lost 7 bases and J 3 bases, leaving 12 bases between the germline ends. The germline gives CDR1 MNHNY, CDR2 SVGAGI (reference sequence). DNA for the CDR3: TGTGCCAGCACCATGGGCGGGTACACTGAAGCTTTCTTT. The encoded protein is CASTMGGYTEAFF.

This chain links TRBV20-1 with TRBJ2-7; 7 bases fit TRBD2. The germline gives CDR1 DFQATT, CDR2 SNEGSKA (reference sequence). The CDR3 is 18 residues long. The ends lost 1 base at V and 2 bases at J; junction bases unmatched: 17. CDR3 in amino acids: CSARVLAGATRGAYEQYF. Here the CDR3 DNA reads TGCAGTGCTAGAGTTTTGGCGGGAGCCACCCGGGGGGCCTACGAGCAGTACTTC.

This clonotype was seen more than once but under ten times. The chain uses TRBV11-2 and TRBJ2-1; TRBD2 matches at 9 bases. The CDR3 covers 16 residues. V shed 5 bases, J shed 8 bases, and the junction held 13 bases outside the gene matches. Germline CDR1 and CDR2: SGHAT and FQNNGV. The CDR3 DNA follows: TGTGCCAGCAGCCCGTTAGCGGGAGCGACTTGGGATGAGCAGTTCTTC. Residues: CASSPLAGATWDEQFF.

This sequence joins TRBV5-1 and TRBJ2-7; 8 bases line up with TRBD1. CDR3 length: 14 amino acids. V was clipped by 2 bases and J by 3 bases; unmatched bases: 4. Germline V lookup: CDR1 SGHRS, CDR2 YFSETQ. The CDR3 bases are TGCGCCAGCAGCTTTCGGACAGGGCTCTACGAGCAGTACTTC. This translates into CASSFRTGLYEQYF.

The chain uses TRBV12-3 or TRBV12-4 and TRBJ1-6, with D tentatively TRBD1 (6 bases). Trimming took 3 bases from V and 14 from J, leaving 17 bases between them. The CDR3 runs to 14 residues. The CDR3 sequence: CASSLLSQGGTLHF. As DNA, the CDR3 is TGTGCCAGCAGTTTGTTGTCACAGGGAGGGACCCTCCACTTT.

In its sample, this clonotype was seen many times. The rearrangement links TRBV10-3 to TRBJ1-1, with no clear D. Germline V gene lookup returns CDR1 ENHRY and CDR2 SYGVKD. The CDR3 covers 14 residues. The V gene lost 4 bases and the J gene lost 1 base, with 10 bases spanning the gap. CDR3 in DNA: TGTGCCATCAGTGGTACGGGCACGAACACTGAAGCTTTCTTT. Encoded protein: CAISGTGTNTEAFF.

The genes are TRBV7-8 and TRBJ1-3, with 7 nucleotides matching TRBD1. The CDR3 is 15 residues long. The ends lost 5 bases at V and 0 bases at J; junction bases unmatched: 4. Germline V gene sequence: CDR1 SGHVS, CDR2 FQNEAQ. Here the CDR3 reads CASSLGQSSGNTIYF. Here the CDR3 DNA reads TGTGCCAGCAGCCTGGGACAGAGCTCTGGAAACACCATATATTTT. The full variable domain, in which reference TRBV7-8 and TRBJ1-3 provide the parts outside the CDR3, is GAGVSQSPRYKVAKRGQDVALRCDPISGHVSLFWYQQALGQGPEFLTYFQNEAQLDKSGLPSDRFFAERPEGSVSTLKIQRTQQEDSAVYLCASSLGQSSGNTIYFGEGSWLTVV.

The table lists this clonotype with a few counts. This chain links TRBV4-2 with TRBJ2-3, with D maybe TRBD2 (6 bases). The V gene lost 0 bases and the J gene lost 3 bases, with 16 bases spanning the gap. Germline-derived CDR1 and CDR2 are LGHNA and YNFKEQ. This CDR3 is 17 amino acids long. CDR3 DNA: TGTGCCAGCAGCCAAGAGGGACGGAGTGGGAGGACAGATACGCAGTATTTT. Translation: CASSQEGRSGRTDTQYF.

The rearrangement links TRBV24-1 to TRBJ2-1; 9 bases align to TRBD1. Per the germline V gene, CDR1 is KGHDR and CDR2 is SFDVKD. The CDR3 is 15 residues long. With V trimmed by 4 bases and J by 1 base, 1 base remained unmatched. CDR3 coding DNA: TGTGCCACCAGTGAAGGGACAGGGTCCTACAATGAGCAGTTCTTC. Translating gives CATSEGTGSYNEQFF.

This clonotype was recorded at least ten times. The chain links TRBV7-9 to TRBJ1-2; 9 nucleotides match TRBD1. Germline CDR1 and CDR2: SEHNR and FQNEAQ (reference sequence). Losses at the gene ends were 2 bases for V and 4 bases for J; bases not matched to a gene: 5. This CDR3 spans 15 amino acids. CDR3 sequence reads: CASSLSTGGFYGYTF. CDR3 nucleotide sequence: TGTGCCAGCAGCTTATCGACAGGGGGATTCTATGGCTACACCTTC.

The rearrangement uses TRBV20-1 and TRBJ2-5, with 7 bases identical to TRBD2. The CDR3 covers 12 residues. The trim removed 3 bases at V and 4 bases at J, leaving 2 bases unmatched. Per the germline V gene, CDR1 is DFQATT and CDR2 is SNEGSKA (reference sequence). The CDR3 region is CSARSSGETQYF. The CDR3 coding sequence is TGCAGTGCTAGGTCTAGCGGAGAGACCCAGTACTTC.

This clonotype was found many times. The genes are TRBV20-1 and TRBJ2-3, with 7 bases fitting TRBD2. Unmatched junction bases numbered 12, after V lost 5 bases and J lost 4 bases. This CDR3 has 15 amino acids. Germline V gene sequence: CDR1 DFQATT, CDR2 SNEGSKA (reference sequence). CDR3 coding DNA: TGCAGTGCTGCAGAGGTCGGACTAGTAGCAGATACGCAGTATTTT. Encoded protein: CSAAEVGLVADTQYF.

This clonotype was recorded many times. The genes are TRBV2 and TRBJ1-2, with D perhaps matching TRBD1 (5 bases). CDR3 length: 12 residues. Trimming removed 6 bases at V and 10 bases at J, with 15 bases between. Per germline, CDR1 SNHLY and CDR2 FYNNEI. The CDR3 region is CASRVRERPYTF. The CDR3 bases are TGTGCCAGCAGGGTCAGGGAGCGGCCCTACACCTTC. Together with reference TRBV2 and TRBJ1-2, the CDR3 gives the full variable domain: EPEVTQTPSHQVTQMGQEVILRCVPISNHLYFYWYRQILGQKVEFLVSFYNNEISEKSEIFDDQFSVERPDGSNFTLKIRSTKLEDSAMYFCASRVRERPYTFGSGTRLTVV.

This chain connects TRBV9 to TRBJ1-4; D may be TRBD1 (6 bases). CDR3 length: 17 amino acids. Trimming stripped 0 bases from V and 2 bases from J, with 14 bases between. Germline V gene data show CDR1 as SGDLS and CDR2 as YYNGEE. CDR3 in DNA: TGTGCCAGCAGCGTAGGACACACAGGGACGACTAATGAAAAACTGTTTTTT. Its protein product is CASSVGHTGTTNEKLFF.

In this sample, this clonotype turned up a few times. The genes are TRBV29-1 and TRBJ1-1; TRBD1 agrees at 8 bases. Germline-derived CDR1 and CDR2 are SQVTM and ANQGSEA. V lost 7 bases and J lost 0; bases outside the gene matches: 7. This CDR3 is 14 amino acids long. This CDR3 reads CSGGTGGVNTEAFF. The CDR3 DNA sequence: TGCAGCGGGGGGACAGGAGGGGTGAACACTGAAGCTTTCTTT.

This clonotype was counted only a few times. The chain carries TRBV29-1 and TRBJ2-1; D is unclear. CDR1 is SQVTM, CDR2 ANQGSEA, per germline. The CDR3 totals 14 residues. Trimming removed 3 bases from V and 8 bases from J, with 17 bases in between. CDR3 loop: CSVDRLAGTDEQFF. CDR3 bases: TGCAGCGTTGACCGTTTGGCCGGCACGGATGAGCAGTTCTTC.

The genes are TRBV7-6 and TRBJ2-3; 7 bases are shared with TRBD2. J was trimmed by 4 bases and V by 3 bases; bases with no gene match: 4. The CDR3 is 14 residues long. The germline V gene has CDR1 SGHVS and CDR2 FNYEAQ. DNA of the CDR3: TGTGCCAGCAGCTTCGGACTAGAAGCAGATACGCAGTATTTT. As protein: CASSFGLEADTQYF. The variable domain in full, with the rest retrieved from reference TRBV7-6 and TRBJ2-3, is GAGVSQSPRYKVTKRGQDVALRCDPISGHVSLYWYRQALGQGPEFLTYFNYEAQQDKSGLPNDRFSAERPEGSISTLTIQRTEQRDSAMYRCASSFGLEADTQYFGPGTRLTVL.

The CDR3 is CASSFVSQGTGGYTF. Here the CDR3 DNA reads TGTGCCAGCAGCTTCGTCTCACAGGGGACGGGGGGCTACACCTTC. This sequence joins TRBV6-1 and TRBJ1-2; 7 bases align to TRBD1. The junction had 15 bases not matched to a gene; V was cut back by 6 bases and J by 8 bases. CDR3 length equals 15 residues. Germline CDR1 is MNHNS and CDR2 is SASEGT.

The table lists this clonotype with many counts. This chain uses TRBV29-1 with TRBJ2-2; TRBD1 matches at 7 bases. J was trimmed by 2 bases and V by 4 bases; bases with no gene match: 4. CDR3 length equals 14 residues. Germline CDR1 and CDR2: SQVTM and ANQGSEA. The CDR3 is CSVVGDSNTGELFF. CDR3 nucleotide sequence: TGCAGCGTTGTAGGGGACAGCAACACCGGGGAGCTGTTTTTT.

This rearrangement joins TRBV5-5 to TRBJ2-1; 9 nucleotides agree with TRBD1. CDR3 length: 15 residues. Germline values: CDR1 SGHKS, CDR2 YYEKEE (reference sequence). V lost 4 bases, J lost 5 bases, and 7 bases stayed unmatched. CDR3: CASSNRDRDNNEQFF. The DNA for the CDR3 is TGTGCCAGCAGCAACCGGGACAGGGATAACAATGAGCAGTTCTTC.